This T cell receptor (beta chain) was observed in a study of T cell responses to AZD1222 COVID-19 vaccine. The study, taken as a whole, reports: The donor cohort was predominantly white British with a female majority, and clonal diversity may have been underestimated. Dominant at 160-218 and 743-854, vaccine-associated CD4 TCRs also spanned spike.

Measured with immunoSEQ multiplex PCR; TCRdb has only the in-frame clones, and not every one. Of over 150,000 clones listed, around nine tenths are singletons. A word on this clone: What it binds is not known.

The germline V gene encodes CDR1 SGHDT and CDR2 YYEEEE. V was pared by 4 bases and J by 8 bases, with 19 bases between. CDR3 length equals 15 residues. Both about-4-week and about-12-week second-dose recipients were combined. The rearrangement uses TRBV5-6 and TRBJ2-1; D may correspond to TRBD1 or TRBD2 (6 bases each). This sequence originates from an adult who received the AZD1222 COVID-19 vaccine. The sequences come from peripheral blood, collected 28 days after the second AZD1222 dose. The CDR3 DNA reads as TGTGCCAGCAGCGCGGGACTTCCCAAGGGGGATGAGCAGTTCTTC. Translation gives CASSAGLPKGDEQFF.